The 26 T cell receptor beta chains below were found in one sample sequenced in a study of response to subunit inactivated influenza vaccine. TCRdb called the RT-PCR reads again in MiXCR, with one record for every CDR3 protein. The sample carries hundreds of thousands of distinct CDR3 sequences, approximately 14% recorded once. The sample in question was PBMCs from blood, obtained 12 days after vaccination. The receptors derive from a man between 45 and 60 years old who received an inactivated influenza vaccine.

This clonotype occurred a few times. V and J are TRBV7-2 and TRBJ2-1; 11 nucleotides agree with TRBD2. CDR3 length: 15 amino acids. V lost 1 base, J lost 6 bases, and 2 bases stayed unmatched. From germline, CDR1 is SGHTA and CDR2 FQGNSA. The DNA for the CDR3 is TGTGCCAGCAGCTTAGTAGCGGGAGGGTCCAATGAGCAGTTCTTC. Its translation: CASSLVAGGSNEQFF.

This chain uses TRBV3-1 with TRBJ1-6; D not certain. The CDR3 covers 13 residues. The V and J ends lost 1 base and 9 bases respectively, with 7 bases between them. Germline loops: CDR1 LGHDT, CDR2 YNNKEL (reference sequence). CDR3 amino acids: CASSQGGSSPLHF. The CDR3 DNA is TGTGCCAGCAGCCAAGGCGGGAGTTCACCCCTCCACTTT.

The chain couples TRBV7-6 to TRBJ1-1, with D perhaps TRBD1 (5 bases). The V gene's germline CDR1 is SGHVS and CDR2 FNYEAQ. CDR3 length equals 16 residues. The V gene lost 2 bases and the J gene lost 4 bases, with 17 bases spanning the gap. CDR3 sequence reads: CASSLLGTLEVTEAFF. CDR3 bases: TGTGCCAGCAGCTTATTAGGGACGTTAGAAGTCACTGAAGCTTTCTTT.

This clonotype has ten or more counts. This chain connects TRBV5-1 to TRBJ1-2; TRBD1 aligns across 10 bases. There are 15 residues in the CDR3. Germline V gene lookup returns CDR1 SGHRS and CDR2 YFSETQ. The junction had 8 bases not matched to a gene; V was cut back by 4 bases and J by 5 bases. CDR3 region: CASSTQGDRGYGYTF. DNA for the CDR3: TGCGCCAGCAGCACCCAGGGGGACAGGGGATATGGCTACACCTTC. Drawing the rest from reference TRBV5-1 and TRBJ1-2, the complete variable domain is KAGVTQTPRYLIKTRGQQVTLSCSPISGHRSVSWYQQTPGQGLQFLFEYFSETQRNKGNFPGRFSGRQFSNSRSEMNVSTLELGDSALYLCASSTQGDRGYGYTFGSGTRLTVV.

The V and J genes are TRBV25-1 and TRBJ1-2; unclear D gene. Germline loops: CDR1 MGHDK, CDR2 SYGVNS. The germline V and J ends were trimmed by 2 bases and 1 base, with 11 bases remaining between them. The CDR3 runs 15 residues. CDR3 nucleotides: TGTGCCAGCAGTGAAACTGGGGTAAATAACTATGGCTACACCTTC. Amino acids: CASSETGVNNYGYTF.

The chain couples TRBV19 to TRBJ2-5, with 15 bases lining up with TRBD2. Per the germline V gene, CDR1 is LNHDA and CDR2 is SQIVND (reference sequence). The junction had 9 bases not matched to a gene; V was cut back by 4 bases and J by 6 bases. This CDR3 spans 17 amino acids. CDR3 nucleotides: TGTGCCAGTAGTACCGCCGGACTAGCGGGAGGGCCAAAGACCCAGTACTTC. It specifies CASSTAGLAGGPKTQYF.

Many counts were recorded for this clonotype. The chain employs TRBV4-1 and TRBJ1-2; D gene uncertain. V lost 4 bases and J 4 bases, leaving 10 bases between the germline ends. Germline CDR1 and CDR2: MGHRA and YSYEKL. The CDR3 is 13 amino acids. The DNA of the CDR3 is TGCGCCAGCAGCCCAGAGGGCGGCTATGGCTACACCTTC. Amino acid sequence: CASSPEGGYGYTF.

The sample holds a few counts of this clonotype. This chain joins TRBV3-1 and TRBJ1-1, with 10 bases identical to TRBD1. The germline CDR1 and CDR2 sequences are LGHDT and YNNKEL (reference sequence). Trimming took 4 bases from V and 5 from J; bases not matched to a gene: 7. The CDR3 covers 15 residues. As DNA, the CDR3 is TGTGCCAGCAGCCCCCGACAGGGGGCGCGGACTGAAGCTTTCTTT. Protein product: CASSPRQGARTEAFF.

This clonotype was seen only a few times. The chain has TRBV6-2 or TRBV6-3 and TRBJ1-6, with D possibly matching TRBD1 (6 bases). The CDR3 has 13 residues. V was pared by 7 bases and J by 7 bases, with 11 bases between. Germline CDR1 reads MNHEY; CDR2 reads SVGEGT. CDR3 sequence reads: CASNRQANSPLHF. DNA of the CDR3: TGTGCCAGCAATAGACAGGCCAATTCACCCCTCCACTTT.

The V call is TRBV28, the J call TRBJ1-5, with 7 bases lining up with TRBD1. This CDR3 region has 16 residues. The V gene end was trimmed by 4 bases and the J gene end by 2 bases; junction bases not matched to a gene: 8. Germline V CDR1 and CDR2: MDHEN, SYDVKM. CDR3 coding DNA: TGTGCCAGCAGTTGGGACAGCCGTGGGGGCAATCAGCCCCAGCATTTT. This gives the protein CASSWDSRGGNQPQHF.

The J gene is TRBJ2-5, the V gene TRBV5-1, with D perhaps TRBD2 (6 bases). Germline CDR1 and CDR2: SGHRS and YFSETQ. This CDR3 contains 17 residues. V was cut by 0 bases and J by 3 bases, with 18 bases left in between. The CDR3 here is CASSLARLANRKETQYF. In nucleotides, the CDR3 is TGCGCCAGCAGCTTGGCCCGGCTAGCGAATAGGAAAGAGACCCAGTACTTC.

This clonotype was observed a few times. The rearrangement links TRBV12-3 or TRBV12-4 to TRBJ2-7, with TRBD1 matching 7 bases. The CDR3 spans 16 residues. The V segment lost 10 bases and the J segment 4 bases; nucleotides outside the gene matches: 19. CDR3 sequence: CATSPRSGQNFYEQYF. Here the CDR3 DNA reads TGTGCCACTAGCCCCAGGTCGGGACAGAACTTTTACGAGCAGTACTTC.

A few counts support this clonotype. CDR3 region: CASSPDASYEQYF. The CDR3 DNA reads TGTGCCAGCAGCCCAGACGCTTCCTACGAGCAGTACTTC. The J gene is TRBJ2-7, the V gene TRBV4-2; no clear D. The CDR3 has 13 amino acids. CDR1 and CDR2 from the germline V gene are LGHNA and YNFKEQ. V was shortened by 4 bases and J by 1 base, with 8 bases between the two germline ends.

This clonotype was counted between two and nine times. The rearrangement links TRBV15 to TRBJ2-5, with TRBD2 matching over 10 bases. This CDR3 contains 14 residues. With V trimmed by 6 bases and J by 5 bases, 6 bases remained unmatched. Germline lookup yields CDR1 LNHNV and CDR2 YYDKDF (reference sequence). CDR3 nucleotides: TGTGCCACCAGTCAAGCGGGGGGGTTGGAGACCCAGTACTTC. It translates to CATSQAGGLETQYF.

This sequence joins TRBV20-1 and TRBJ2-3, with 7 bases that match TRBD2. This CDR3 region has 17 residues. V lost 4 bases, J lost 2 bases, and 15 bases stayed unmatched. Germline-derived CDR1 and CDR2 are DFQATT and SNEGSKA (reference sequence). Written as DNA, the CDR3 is TGCAGTGCTACAGGTGGGCGACTAGCCCACCTCACAGATACGCAGTATTTT. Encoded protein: CSATGGRLAHLTDTQYF.

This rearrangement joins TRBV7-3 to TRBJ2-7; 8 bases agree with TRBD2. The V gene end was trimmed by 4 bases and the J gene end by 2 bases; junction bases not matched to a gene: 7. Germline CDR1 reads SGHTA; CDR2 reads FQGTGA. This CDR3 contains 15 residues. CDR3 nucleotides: TGTGCCAGCAGCTGGGGAGCGGGAGAGGCCTACGAGCAGTACTTC. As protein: CASSWGAGEAYEQYF.

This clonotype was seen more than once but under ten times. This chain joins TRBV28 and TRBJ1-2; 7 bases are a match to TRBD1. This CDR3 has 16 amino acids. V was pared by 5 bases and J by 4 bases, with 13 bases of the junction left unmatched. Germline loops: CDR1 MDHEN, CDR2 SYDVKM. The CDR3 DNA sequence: TGTGCCAGCAGTCCGGGACAGCCGTCAGCCATCTATGGCTACACCTTC. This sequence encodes CASSPGQPSAIYGYTF.

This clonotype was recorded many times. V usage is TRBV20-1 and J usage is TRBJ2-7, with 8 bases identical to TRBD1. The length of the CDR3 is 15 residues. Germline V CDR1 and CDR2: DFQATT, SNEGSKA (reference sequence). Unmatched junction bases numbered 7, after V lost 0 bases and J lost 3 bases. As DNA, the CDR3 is TGCAGTGCTAGAGATTCCGGGACAGGCCGCTACGAGCAGTACTTC. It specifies CSARDSGTGRYEQYF.

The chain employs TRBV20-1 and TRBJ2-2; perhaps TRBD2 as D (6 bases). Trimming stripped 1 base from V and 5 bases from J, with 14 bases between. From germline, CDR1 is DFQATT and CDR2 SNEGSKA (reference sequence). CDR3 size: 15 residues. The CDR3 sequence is CSARGGLSGTGELFF. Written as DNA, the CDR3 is TGCAGTGCTAGAGGGGGACTCTCAGGTACCGGGGAGCTGTTTTTT.

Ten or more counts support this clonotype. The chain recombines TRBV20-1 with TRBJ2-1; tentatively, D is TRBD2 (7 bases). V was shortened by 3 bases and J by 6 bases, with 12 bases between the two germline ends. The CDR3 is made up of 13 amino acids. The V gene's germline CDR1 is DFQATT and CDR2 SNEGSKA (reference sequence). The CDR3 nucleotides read TGCAGTGCTAGCCAGGGGAGGGGCAATGAGCAGTTCTTC. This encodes CSASQGRGNEQFF.

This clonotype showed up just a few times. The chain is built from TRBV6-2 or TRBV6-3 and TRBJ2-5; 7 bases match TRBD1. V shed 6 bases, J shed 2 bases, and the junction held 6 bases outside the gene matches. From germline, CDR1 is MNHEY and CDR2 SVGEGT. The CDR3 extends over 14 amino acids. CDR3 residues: CASRDGTAQETQYF. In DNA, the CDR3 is TGTGCCAGCAGGGACGGGACAGCACAAGAGACCCAGTACTTC.

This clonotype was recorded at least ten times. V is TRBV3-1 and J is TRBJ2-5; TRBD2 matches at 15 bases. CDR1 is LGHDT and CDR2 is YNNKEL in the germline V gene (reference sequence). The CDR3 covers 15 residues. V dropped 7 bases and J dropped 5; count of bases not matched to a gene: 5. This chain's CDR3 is CASNPGLAGGETQYF. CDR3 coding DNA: TGTGCCAGCAACCCGGGACTAGCGGGAGGTGAGACCCAGTACTTC.

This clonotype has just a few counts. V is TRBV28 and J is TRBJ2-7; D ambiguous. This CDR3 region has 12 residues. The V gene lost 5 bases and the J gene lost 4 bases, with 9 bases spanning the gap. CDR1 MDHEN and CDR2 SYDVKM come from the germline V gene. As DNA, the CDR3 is TGTGCCAGCAGTGGTAGGGTTTACGAGCAGTACTTC. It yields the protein CASSGRVYEQYF.

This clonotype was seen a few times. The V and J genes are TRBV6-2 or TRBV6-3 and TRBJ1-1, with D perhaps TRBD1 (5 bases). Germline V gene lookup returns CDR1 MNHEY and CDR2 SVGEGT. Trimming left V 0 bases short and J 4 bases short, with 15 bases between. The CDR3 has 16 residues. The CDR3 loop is CASSYSGGEVATEAFF. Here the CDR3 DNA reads TGTGCCAGCAGTTACTCCGGGGGGGAGGTGGCCACTGAAGCTTTCTTT.

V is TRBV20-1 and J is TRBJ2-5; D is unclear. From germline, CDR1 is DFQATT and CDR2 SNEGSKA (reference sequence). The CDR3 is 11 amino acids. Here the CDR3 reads CSFLLIETQYF. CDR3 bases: TGCAGCTTCCTATTGATAGAGACCCAGTACTTC.

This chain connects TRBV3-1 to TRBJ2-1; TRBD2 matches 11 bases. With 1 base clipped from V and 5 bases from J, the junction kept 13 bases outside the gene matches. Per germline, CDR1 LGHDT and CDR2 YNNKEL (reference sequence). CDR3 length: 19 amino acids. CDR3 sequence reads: CASSQVPIPGTSGNNEQFF. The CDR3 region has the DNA TGTGCCAGCAGCCAAGTCCCAATACCCGGGACTAGCGGAAACAATGAGCAGTTCTTC.